This T cell receptor beta chain was found in a study of cytomegalovirus exposure and HLA in healthy donors. The study, taken as a whole, reports: CMV serostatus stood as the only immune exposure information on hand. TCR beta chain V- and J-gene trimming was linked, in a later analysis, to a missense variant in DCLRE1C. The study labeled 150 to 200 TCR beta chains cytomegalovirus-associated.

Nominally healthy donors were sampled, though unrecorded immune exposures were likely. The V end lost 2 bases, the J end lost 4 bases, and 15 bases lay between the germline ends. The germline gives CDR1 SGHRS, CDR2 YFSETQ. The length of the CDR3 is 16 residues. 13 Jbeta primers and 60 Vbeta primers were used for the PCR. Clones were sequenced by immunoSEQ multiplex PCR, and TCRdb holds only the in-frame ones, with some missing. The sample lists approximately 88,000 clones, 64% occurring once. Worth noting for this clone: Its antigen is undetermined.

The TCR originated in a man aged 55 to 70 in good health and CMV-seronegative. This chain links TRBV5-1 with TRBJ1-4; D ambiguous. Sequenced input: PBMCs. CDR3 sequence reads: CASSLNAPTSNEKLFF. As DNA, the CDR3 is TGCGCCAGCAGCTTAAATGCTCCGACAAGTAATGAAAAACTGTTTTTT.